Below, 28 T cell receptor beta chains from the same sample are listed, as sequenced in a study of blood T cell repertoires in COVID-19. Assay: immunoSEQ multiplex PCR; the TCRdb copy retains only in-frame clones and omits some. The top ten clones hold about 15% of a sample with about 34,000 clones, roughly 80% of them seen once. The sample consisted of peripheral blood. The receptors were sampled from a man aged 80 or over with active or convalescent COVID-19.

This chain joins TRBV7-9 and TRBJ1-2; D perhaps matches TRBD1 (6 bases). The CDR3 runs 14 residues. Trimming stripped 4 bases from V and 4 bases from J, with 13 bases between. Germline CDR1 reads SEHNR; CDR2 reads FQNEAQ (reference sequence). The CDR3: CASSSARGAYGYTF. In DNA form, the CDR3 reads TGTGCCAGCAGCTCCGCCAGGGGTGCCTATGGCTACACCTTC.

This clone was detected once. The chain is built from TRBV6-5 and TRBJ1-6; TRBD1 aligns across 7 bases. V lost 6 bases to trimming and J lost 4 bases; unmatched junction nucleotides: 6. This CDR3 region has 15 residues. Looked up from germline, CDR1 is MNHEY and CDR2 is SVGAGI. For the CDR3, the DNA is TGTGCCAGCAGGCAGACAGGGCTTTATAATTCACCCCTCCACTTT. It specifies CASRQTGLYNSPLHF.

The V and J genes are TRBV18 and TRBJ1-1; 9 nucleotides agree with TRBD1. The CDR3 sequence is 15 residues long. Per germline, CDR1 KGHSH and CDR2 LQKENI. The V segment lost 3 bases and the J segment 4 bases; nucleotides outside the gene matches: 6. This CDR3 is CASSPGQGSSTEAFF. The CDR3 DNA reads TGTGCCAGCTCACCGGGACAGGGATCGTCCACTGAAGCTTTCTTT.

The rearrangement links TRBV5-1 to TRBJ2-2, with D possibly TRBD2 on 5 matching bases. Germline values: CDR1 SGHRS, CDR2 YFSETQ. Trimming pared 4 bases from V and 3 bases from J, leaving 10 bases between. This CDR3 comprises 14 residues. CDR3 sequence reads: CASSGQEDTGELFF. CDR3 sequence (DNA): TGCGCCAGCAGCGGGCAGGAGGACACCGGGGAGCTGTTTTTT.

This chain uses TRBV3-1 (or the pseudogene TRBV3-2) with TRBJ2-1, with D perhaps TRBD2 (6 bases). The CDR3 runs to 16 residues. Germline CDR1 and CDR2: LGHDT and YNNKEL (reference sequence). V was trimmed by 0 bases and J by 0 bases, leaving 9 bases between them. The CDR3 reads CASSQDAGSSYNEQFF. The CDR3 nucleotides read TGTGCCAGCAGCCAAGATGCGGGGAGCTCCTACAATGAGCAGTTCTTC.

The table lists this clone with a few counts. CDR3 coding DNA: TGTGCCAGCAGCTTGTTAGCGGGAGGGCCCGGGGAGACCCAGTACTTC. Its protein is CASSLLAGGPGETQYF. This chain connects TRBV11-2 to TRBJ2-5; 11 nucleotides agree with TRBD2. V trimming: 3 bases; J trimming: 5 bases; junction bases outside the gene matches: 8. CDR3 length equals 16 residues. Germline V gene data show CDR1 as SGHAT and CDR2 as FQNNGV.

The chain links TRBV11-2 to TRBJ1-1; 8 positions agree with TRBD1. V shed 6 bases and J 8 bases; nucleotides not matched to a gene: 11. The germline CDR1 and CDR2 sequences are SGHAT and FQNNGV. This CDR3 is 14 amino acids long. The CDR3 spells CASRPISGGYEAFF. As DNA, the CDR3 is TGTGCCAGCAGGCCCATCTCAGGGGGCTACGAAGCTTTCTTT.

The chain is built from TRBV18 and TRBJ1-3; maybe TRBD1 (6 bases). This CDR3 contains 15 residues. V lost 9 bases, J lost 0 bases, and 15 bases lay in between. CDR1 and CDR2 (germline): KGHSH, LQKENI. This chain's CDR3 is CASRPTGNSGNTIYF. The CDR3 DNA is TGTGCCAGTCGCCCTACAGGGAACTCTGGAAACACCATATATTTT.

This clone was counted a single time. In nucleotides, the CDR3 is TGTGCGATGAACGGACAGCGAACACCTCACTCGAACACTGAAGCTTTCTTT. Its translation: CAMNGQRTPHSNTEAFF. The chain uses TRBV30 and TRBJ1-1; D might be TRBD1 (6 bases). The CDR3 loop spans 17 amino acids. Germline loops: CDR1 GTSNPN, CDR2 SVGIG (reference sequence).

The rearrangement links TRBV7-9 to TRBJ2-2; weak D call: TRBD2 (6 bases). CDR1 is SEHNR and CDR2 is FQNEAQ in the germline V gene (reference sequence). Trimming stripped 0 bases from V and 1 base from J, with 12 bases between. CDR3 length equals 17 residues. DNA for the CDR3: TGTGCCAGCAGCTTAGCAACTAGCCGCCTGAACACCGGGGAGCTGTTTTTT. Translated, it gives CASSLATSRLNTGELFF.

This chain connects TRBV4-2 to TRBJ1-5; D perhaps matches TRBD1 (6 bases). The CDR3 totals 14 residues. Trimming removed 4 bases from V and 3 bases from J, with 10 bases in between. Germline V gene sequence: CDR1 LGHNA, CDR2 YNFKEQ. CDR3 in amino acids: CASSREGDNQPQHF. CDR3 nucleotides: TGTGCCAGCAGCCGCGAGGGGGACAATCAGCCCCAGCATTTT.

This clone was found once. This sequence joins TRBV5-5 and TRBJ2-7; D remains unclear. Germline-derived CDR1 and CDR2 are SGHKS and YYEKEE (reference sequence). The CDR3 covers 14 residues. The V and J ends lost 0 bases and 4 bases respectively, with 11 bases between them. The CDR3 region is CASSLGLNLYEQYF. The CDR3 DNA reads as TGTGCCAGCAGCTTGGGACTTAACTTGTACGAGCAGTACTTC.

This clone is labeled medium-sized. The V gene is TRBV7-9, the J gene TRBJ2-1; D not resolved. Germline assignment: CDR1 SEHNR and CDR2 FQNEAQ (reference sequence). There are 12 residues in the CDR3. V lost 3 bases to trimming and J lost 3 bases, with 3 bases between them. CDR3 DNA: TGTGCCAGCAGCTTTAACTACAATGAGCAGTTCTTC. Translated: CASSFNYNEQFF.

This clone was counted only a few times. The chain uses TRBV3-1 (or the pseudogene TRBV3-2) and TRBJ2-7, with TRBD1 matching over 9 bases. V trimming: 11 bases; J trimming: 1 base; junction bases outside the gene matches: 18. Germline loops: CDR1 LGHDT, CDR2 YNNKEL (reference sequence). The CDR3 loop spans 17 amino acids. The CDR3 DNA reads TGTGCCTCAGCTCTCTTAGATGGACAGGGGAGATCCTACGAGCAGTACTTC. Encoded protein: CASALLDGQGRSYEQYF.

The chain carries TRBV3-1 (or the pseudogene TRBV3-2) and TRBJ2-5; maybe TRBD2 (6 bases). This CDR3 contains 17 residues. In germline, CDR1 is LGHDT, CDR2 YNNKEL (reference sequence). V was trimmed by 7 bases and J by 5 bases, leaving 26 bases between them. This CDR3 is CASNPIHSRGFVETQYF. CDR3 DNA sequence: TGTGCCAGCAACCCAATCCATTCACGGGGGTTTGTGGAGACCCAGTACTTC.

The chain links TRBV3-1 (or the pseudogene TRBV3-2) to TRBJ1-1; D is possibly TRBD1 (6 bases). V lost 4 bases and J lost 6, with 18 bases in between. CDR3 length: 15 residues. Germline assignment: CDR1 LGHDT and CDR2 YNNKEL (reference sequence). The chain's CDR3 is CASSPLGQQSAEAFF. CDR3 DNA: TGTGCCAGCAGCCCTTTAGGACAGCAGAGCGCTGAAGCTTTCTTT.

The V gene is TRBV7-9, the J gene TRBJ2-1; 9 bases fit TRBD1. V lost 7 bases, J lost 1 base, and 5 bases stayed unmatched. Germline CDR1 SEHNR, CDR2 FQNEAQ (reference sequence). The CDR3 spans 15 residues. CDR3 nucleotide sequence: TGTGCCAGCACTACAGGGGGCACTTCCTACAATGAGCAGTTCTTC. It codes for CASTTGGTSYNEQFF. Using reference TRBV7-9 and TRBJ2-1 for the parts outside the CDR3, the full variable domain is DTGVSQNPRHKITKRGQNVTFRCDPISEHNRLYWYRQTLGQGPEFLTYFQNEAQLEKSRLLSDRFSAERPKGSFSTLEIQRTEQGDSAMYLCASTTGGTSYNEQFFGPGTRLTVL.

The chain employs TRBV19 and TRBJ1-5; 10 bases map to TRBD1. There are 19 residues in the CDR3. V was pared by 4 bases and J by 1 base, with 13 bases of the junction left unmatched. From germline, CDR1 is LNHDA and CDR2 SQIVND (reference sequence). The CDR3 sequence: CASSKVFGTGDMSNQPQHF. The CDR3, as DNA: TGTGCCAGTAGTAAAGTCTTCGGGACAGGGGATATGAGCAATCAGCCCCAGCATTTT.

V and J are TRBV21-1 and TRBJ2-7; the listed D gene, TRBD1, was not tested against the DNA. TRBV21-1 is a known pseudogene. This CDR3 contains 14 residues. CDR3 in DNA: TGTGCCAGCAGCATGGGGGCAGAAACCTACGAGCAGTACTTC. Amino acid sequence: CASSMGAETYEQYF.

This chain joins TRBV27 and TRBJ1-6; TRBD1 is a possible D gene (6 bases). Trimming took 6 bases from V and 2 from J, leaving 17 bases between them. CDR3 length: 17 residues. Germline V gene sequence: CDR1 MNHEY, CDR2 SMNVEV (reference sequence). The CDR3 loop is CASSQTKTGPYNSPLHF. CDR3 bases: TGTGCCAGCAGCCAAACTAAGACAGGCCCCTATAATTCACCCCTCCACTTT.

The chain has TRBV27 and TRBJ2-1; D is undetermined. V lost 4 bases, J lost 0 bases, and 7 bases lay in between. The CDR3 is 14 residues long. Germline V CDR1 and CDR2: MNHEY, SMNVEV (reference sequence). CDR3 region: CASSSGSSYNEQFF. For the CDR3, the DNA is TGTGCCAGCAGTTCGGGTAGCTCCTACAATGAGCAGTTCTTC.

This clone was observed a handful of times. The chain recombines TRBV5-1 with TRBJ2-1; TRBD2 aligns across 8 bases. CDR1 and CDR2 (germline): SGHRS, YFSETQ. This CDR3 contains 16 residues. The V segment lost 1 base and the J segment 4 bases; nucleotides outside the gene matches: 7. This CDR3 is CASSLIERGTYNEQFF. DNA for the CDR3: TGCGCCAGCAGCTTGATAGAGCGGGGGACTTACAATGAGCAGTTCTTC.

As to this clone: The sample contains more than one DNA sequence encoding this CDR3. The rearrangement joins TRBV28 to TRBJ1-4, with TRBD1 identical over 7 bases. This CDR3 comprises 15 residues. Germline V gene sequence: CDR1 MDHEN, CDR2 SYDVKM. V trimming: 4 bases; J trimming: 2 bases; junction bases outside the gene matches: 4. CDR3 residues: CASSSGQATNEKLFF. As DNA, the CDR3 is TGTGCCAGCAGTTCCGGACAGGCTACTAATGAAAAACTGTTTTTT.

The V gene is TRBV7-8, the J gene TRBJ1-3; D may be TRBD1 (5 bases). Germline V gene data show CDR1 as SGHVS and CDR2 as FQNEAQ. The CDR3 is made up of 16 amino acids. V lost 2 bases to trimming and J lost 0 bases, with 11 bases between them. The chain's CDR3 is CASSLTRASSGNTIYF. CDR3 coding DNA: TGTGCCAGCAGCTTAACCAGGGCCAGCTCTGGAAACACCATATATTTT.

J is TRBJ2-2 and V is TRBV19, with 10 bases matching TRBD1. J was trimmed by 4 bases and V by 5 bases; bases with no gene match: 10. The germline gives CDR1 LNHDA, CDR2 SQIVND (reference sequence). This CDR3 contains 17 residues. CDR3 nucleotide sequence: TGTGCCAGTAGTCCAAACCCCGGGACAGGGGTCACCGGGGAGCTGTTTTTT. Protein sequence: CASSPNPGTGVTGELFF.

This clone occurred once. V gene TRBV2 combines with J gene TRBJ1-1; 8 bases match TRBD1. Germline V gene data show CDR1 as SNHLY and CDR2 as FYNNEI. The V segment lost 6 bases and the J segment 11 bases; nucleotides outside the gene matches: 8. The CDR3 spans 12 residues. CDR3 DNA sequence: TGTGCCAGCAGATCGGACAGGGAGGAGGCTTTCTTT. Protein product: CASRSDREEAFF.

The V and J genes are TRBV5-1 and TRBJ1-4; D perhaps matches TRBD1 (5 bases). The CDR3 runs 15 residues. With 2 bases removed from V and 8 bases from J, the gap between germline ends came to 16 bases. Germline values: CDR1 SGHRS, CDR2 YFSETQ. Written as DNA, the CDR3 is TGCGCCAGCAGCTTCAATCCCGGGGGGAACGAAAAACTGTTTTTT. The encoded protein is CASSFNPGGNEKLFF. Looking up the rest from reference TRBV5-1 and TRBJ1-4 gives the full variable domain: KAGVTQTPRYLIKTRGQQVTLSCSPISGHRSVSWYQQTPGQGLQFLFEYFSETQRNKGNFPGRFSGRQFSNSRSEMNVSTLELGDSALYLCASSFNPGGNEKLFFGSGTQLSVL.

This chain uses TRBV13 with TRBJ2-3; 9 bases are shared with TRBD2. The CDR3 runs to 14 residues. Germline V gene lookup returns CDR1 PRHDT and CDR2 FYEKMQ (reference sequence). V was clipped by 5 bases and J by 5 bases; unmatched bases: 5. The CDR3 region is CASSPRAGGDTQYF. The CDR3 DNA reads as TGTGCCAGCAGCCCGCGAGCGGGAGGAGATACGCAGTATTTT.